This paragraph reports one TCR beta chain. Trimming removed 5 bases at V and 6 bases at J, with 16 bases between. This CDR3 region has 14 residues. Germline CDR1 reads SNHLY; CDR2 reads FYNNEI. This entry belongs to a study of blood T cell repertoires in COVID-19. In the study overall: Sample material is recorded as cDNA or gDNA derived from T cells, B-cell-depleted T cells, or PBMCs.

Original handling: Quantification of nucleated cells was approximated via reference gene primer amplification. The protocol was immunoSEQ multiplex PCR, while the TCRdb copy is restricted to in-frame clones and leaves out a portion. For V, J and clone size, that table is used; D and trimming come from the DNA. Among about 140,000 clones, 80% to 85% were seen once, and the ten largest hold around 8%. The chain joins TRBV2 to TRBJ1-2, with D tentatively TRBD1 (5 bases). Sequencing used peripheral blood. The source of this sequence is a human donor in a cohort sampled during active COVID-19. In DNA, the CDR3 is TGTGCCAGCAGTTTAGGGCAGGGCCTTCATGGCTACACCTTC. Its protein product is CASSLGQGLHGYTF.